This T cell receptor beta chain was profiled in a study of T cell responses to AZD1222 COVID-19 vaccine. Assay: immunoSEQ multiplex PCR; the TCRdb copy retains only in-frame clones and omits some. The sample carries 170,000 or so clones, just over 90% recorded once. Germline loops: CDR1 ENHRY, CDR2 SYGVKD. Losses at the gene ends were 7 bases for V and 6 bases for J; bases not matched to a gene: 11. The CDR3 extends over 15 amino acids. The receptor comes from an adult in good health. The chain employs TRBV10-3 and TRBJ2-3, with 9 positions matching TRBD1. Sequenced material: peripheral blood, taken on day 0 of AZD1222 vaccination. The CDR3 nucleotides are TGTGCCATCAAGCCGGGACAGGGTTTCGCGGATACGCAGTATTTT. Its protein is CAIKPGQGFADTQYF.